This is a list of T cell receptor beta chains from one sample in a study of blood T cell repertoires in COVID-19. Clones were read by immunoSEQ multiplex PCR, and TCRdb kept only the in-frame ones, dropping some. The sample lists some 200,000 clones, 85% to 90% seen once, with around 4.5% in the top ten. Sample: peripheral blood. These receptor sequences come from a man over 45 with acute or convalescent COVID-19. Both conserved end residues are trimmed from each CDR3.

>TRBV7-9
ASSPDRSYGYT
>TRBV6-5
ASVRDSLLQPQH
>TRBV5-6
ASSLDRAETQY
>TRBV5-8
ASSWDRAGEQF
>TRBV19
ASTAGGSGQPQH
>TRBV7-9
ASSNRDRGYYNEQF
>TRBV7-9
ASSLFGGEGQPQH
>TRBV7-9
ASSQPGLSNTEAF
>TRBV7-9
ASSSAGLADYEQY
>TRBV6-5
ASSRLPAPIRGAF
>TRBV10-2
ASSVPGGWGYGYT
>TRBV2
ASSGGLAEAF
>TRBV3-1/TRBV3-2
ASSQAPNTIY
>TRBV5-1
ASSLDGGSGNTIY
>TRBV5-6
ASSAVGDYT
>TRBV4-1
ASATGRGGNEQF
>TRBV6-6
ASSYRQGDSPLH
>TRBV6-5
ASRRSSGGSYGYT
>TRBV3-1/TRBV3-2
ASSRGDRGNSPLH
>TRBV7-9
ASSLNAGNQPQH
>TRBV5-1
ASSLRGPGQGITTIY
>TRBV4-2
ASSQEQGLLSAF
>TRBV6-1
ASSERTGTEAF
>TRBV5-1
ASSGPPNEKLF
>TRBV23-1
ASSQSVQGYVGYT
>TRBV6-6
ASRPDRAGPYEQY
>TRBV5-6
ASSSTSGSYNEQF
>TRBV21-1
ASSKGGTDPSTDTQY
>TRBV10-2
ASMRQVGGVYTGELF
>TRBV2
ASSVGGDSHEQY
>TRBV5-1
ASSLGLADPGEQY
>TRBV3-1/TRBV3-2
ASSARDRGMGYT
>TRBV2
ASSQQGAGNEKLF
>TRBV11-2
ASSLGQGFGYT
>TRBV3-1/TRBV3-2
ASSQVTLAGRDEQF
>TRBV3-1/TRBV3-2
ASSPAPGLNTEAF
>TRBV4-2
ASISSLGNTGELF
>TRBV30
ACSTGLNEKLF
>TRBV7-8
ASSLEADRAWSPLH
>TRBV6-5
ASSPPGMNTEAF
>TRBV10-1
ASSESAIRGYT
>TRBV10-3
AISERGTDGYT
>TRBV3-1/TRBV3-2
ASSQGHEGNTEAF
>TRBV5-8
ASSLRGGLGGEKLF
>TRBV5-1
ASSLSWGRKTQY